The 7 T cell receptor beta chains listed next were all sequenced from one sample in a study of Ad26.COV2.S vaccination and SARS-CoV-2 variants. Profiling relied on immunoSEQ multiplex PCR, and the TCRdb table lists in-frame clones only, not all of them. This sample has over 110,000 clones; just over 85% occur once, and the top ten carry 5%. Material: peripheral blood, obtained after recovery from COVID-19. Source of these receptors: a human donor who had recovered from COVID-19.

The chain carries TRBV6-1 and TRBJ2-7; D gene uncertain. This CDR3 is 11 amino acids long. Per germline, CDR1 MNHNS and CDR2 SASEGT. Trimming shortened V by 2 bases and J by 4 bases, and 3 bases separated the two germline ends. The CDR3 loop reads CASSELYEQYF. The CDR3 DNA is TGTGCCAGCAGTGAACTATACGAGCAGTACTTC.

This chain joins TRBV7-2 and TRBJ2-3, with D possibly being TRBD1 (6 bases). Germline V gene sequence: CDR1 SGHTA, CDR2 FQGNSA. The V end lost 7 bases, the J end lost 2 bases, and 13 bases lay between the germline ends. The CDR3 has 14 amino acids. In DNA form, the CDR3 reads TGTGCCAGCAACCCGGGACAAAACACAGATACGCAGTATTTT. Translation: CASNPGQNTDTQYF.

This sequence joins TRBV4-1 and TRBJ2-2; D gene uncertain. From germline, CDR1 is MGHRA and CDR2 YSYEKL. The CDR3 loop spans 13 amino acids. V was shortened by 1 base and J by 5 bases, with 5 bases between the two germline ends. This CDR3 is CASSQVSTGELFF. Here the CDR3 DNA reads TGCGCCAGCAGCCAAGTTTCTACCGGGGAGCTGTTTTTT.

The chain couples TRBV4-3 to TRBJ1-1; D is perhaps TRBD1 (5 bases). This CDR3 has 14 amino acids. V lost 0 bases and J 12 bases, leaving 17 bases between the germline ends. Germline loops: CDR1 LGHNA, CDR2 YSLEER. The CDR3 DNA sequence: TGCGCCAGCAGCCAAGATTTCGGGCAGGGCGAGACTTTCTTT. It specifies CASSQDFGQGETFF.

The gene calls are TRBV5-1 and TRBJ1-3, with D hard to call. V was trimmed by 4 bases and J by 0 bases, leaving 14 bases between them. The CDR3 consists of 16 residues. Germline assignment: CDR1 SGHRS and CDR2 YFSETQ. CDR3 sequence (DNA): TGCGCCAGCAGCCTCAATGACGGAAACTCTGGAAACACCATATATTTT. Amino acids: CASSLNDGNSGNTIYF.

The rearrangement uses TRBV28 and TRBJ1-5; TRBD1 might be the D (5 bases). The V gene lost 7 bases and the J gene lost 9 bases, with 13 bases spanning the gap. The CDR3 spans 12 residues. Germline lookup yields CDR1 MDHEN and CDR2 SYDVKM. CDR3 in DNA: TGTGCCAGCAATGGGGACGAAAGGCCCCAGCATTTT. Encoded protein: CASNGDERPQHF. Together with reference TRBV28 and TRBJ1-5, the CDR3 gives the full variable domain: DVKVTQSSRYLVKRTGEKVFLECVQDMDHENMFWYRQDPGLGLRLIYFSYDVKMKEKGDIPEGYSVSREKKERFSLILESASTNQTSMYLCASNGDERPQHFGDGTRLSIL.

This sequence joins TRBV6-5 and TRBJ1-1, with TRBD1 matching 8 bases. From germline, CDR1 is MNHEY and CDR2 SVGAGI. CDR3 size: 15 residues. J lost 1 base, V lost 6 bases, and 7 bases had no gene match. CDR3 residues: CASSLTGTGNTEAFF. The CDR3 DNA sequence: TGTGCCAGCAGCCTAACCGGGACAGGGAACACTGAAGCTTTCTTT.